A selection of T cell receptor beta chains follows, all from one sample in a study of molecular identifiers for immune sequencing clone quantification. In TCRdb, the PCR reads were re-called with MiXCR into one record per CDR3 protein. The data show some 320,000 distinct CDR3 sequences, roughly a quarter seen once. The sequencing input was naive CD8+ T cells from blood, with Jurkat cell RNA spiked in. These receptors originate from a human donor in good health. Some libraries in this study had Jurkat cell RNA spiked in. Both conserved end residues are part of each CDR3. For some rows the clone size is stated as once, few or many, or as a class when expanded; others skip it.

j_call: TRBJ2-7
v_call: TRBV27
clone_size: NA
cdr3_aa: CASSLRGQGNYEQYF

j_call: TRBJ2-5
v_call: TRBV6-2/TRBV6-3
clone_size: NA
cdr3_aa: CASRPDRGGRTQYF

j_call: TRBJ1-5
v_call: TRBV15
clone_size: few
cdr3_aa: CATSRDLGSNQPQHF

j_call: TRBJ2-5
v_call: TRBV7-9
clone_size: NA
cdr3_aa: CASSSVGGVETQYF

j_call: TRBJ1-3
v_call: TRBV19
clone_size: many
cdr3_aa: CASSTSDTSGNTIYF

j_call: TRBJ2-7
v_call: TRBV6-5
clone_size: many
cdr3_aa: CASSDRGSSYEQYF

j_call: TRBJ2-3
v_call: TRBV28
clone_size: NA
cdr3_aa: CASSLESGLDVTDTQYF

j_call: TRBJ1-2
v_call: TRBV4-1
clone_size: many
cdr3_aa: CASSQEIEANYGYTF

j_call: TRBJ1-1
v_call: TRBV29-1
clone_size: many
cdr3_aa: CSVESTANTEAFF

j_call: TRBJ2-1
v_call: TRBV19
clone_size: few
cdr3_aa: CASINRDNSYNEQFF

j_call: TRBJ1-5
v_call: TRBV6-2/TRBV6-3
clone_size: NA
cdr3_aa: CASSYLDSPNNQPQHF

j_call: TRBJ2-4
v_call: TRBV7-9
clone_size: many
cdr3_aa: CASSVTPENIQYF

j_call: TRBJ1-2
v_call: TRBV29-1
clone_size: few
cdr3_aa: CSVEVVGWDYGYTF

j_call: TRBJ2-3
v_call: TRBV12-3/TRBV12-4
clone_size: many
cdr3_aa: CASSPGRSTDTQYF

j_call: TRBJ2-3
v_call: TRBV20-1
clone_size: NA
cdr3_aa: CSARDRLAGGPDTQYF

j_call: TRBJ1-4
v_call: TRBV4-1
clone_size: NA
cdr3_aa: CASSQEIRLATNEKLFF

j_call: TRBJ1-3
v_call: TRBV20-1
clone_size: many
cdr3_aa: CSASGAGGTGGGNTIYF